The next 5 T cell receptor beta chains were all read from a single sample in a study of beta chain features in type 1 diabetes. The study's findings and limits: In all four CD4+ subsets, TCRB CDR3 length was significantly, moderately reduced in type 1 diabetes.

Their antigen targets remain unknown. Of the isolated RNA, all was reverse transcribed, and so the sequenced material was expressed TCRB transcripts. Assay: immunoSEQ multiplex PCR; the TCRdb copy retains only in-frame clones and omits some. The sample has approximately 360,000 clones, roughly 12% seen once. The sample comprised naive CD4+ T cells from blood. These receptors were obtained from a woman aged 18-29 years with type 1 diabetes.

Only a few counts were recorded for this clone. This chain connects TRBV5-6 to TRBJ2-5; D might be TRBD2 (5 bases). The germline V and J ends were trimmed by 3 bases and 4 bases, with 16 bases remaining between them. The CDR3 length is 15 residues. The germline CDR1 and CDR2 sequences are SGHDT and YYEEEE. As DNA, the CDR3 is TGTGCCAGCAGCTGGGCGGGCCCCATCGGAGAGACCCAGTACTTC. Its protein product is CASSWAGPIGETQYF.

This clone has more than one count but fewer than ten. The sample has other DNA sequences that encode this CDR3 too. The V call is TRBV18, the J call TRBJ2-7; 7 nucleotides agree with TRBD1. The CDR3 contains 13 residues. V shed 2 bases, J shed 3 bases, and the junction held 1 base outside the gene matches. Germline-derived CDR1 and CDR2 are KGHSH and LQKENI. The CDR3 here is CASSPDRVYEQYF. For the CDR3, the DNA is TGTGCCAGCTCACCAGACAGGGTCTACGAGCAGTACTTC.

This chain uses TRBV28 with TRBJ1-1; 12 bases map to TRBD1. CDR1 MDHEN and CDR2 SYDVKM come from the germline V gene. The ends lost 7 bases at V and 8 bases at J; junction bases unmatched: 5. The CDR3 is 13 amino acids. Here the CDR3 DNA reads TGTGCCAGCAAGGGGACAGGGGGCTTCGAAGCTTTCTTT. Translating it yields CASKGTGGFEAFF.

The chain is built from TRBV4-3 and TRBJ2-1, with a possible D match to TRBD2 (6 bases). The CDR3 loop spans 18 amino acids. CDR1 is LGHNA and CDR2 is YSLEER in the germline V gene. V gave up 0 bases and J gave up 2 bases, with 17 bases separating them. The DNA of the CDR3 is TGCGCCAGCAGCCAAGATCTGGTTCGGCTAGCGACCTACAATGAGCAGTTCTTC. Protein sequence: CASSQDLVRLATYNEQFF.

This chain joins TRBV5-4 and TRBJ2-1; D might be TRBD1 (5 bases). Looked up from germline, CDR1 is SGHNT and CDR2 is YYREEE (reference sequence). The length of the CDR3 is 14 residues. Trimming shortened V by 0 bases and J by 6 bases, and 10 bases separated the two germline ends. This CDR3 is CASSLGGLSNEQFF. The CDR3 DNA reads TGTGCCAGCAGCTTGGGGGGCCTGAGCAATGAGCAGTTCTTC.